Listed below are T cell receptor beta chains from one sample, sequenced in a study of regulatory T cells in long-lasting Graves disease. In TCRdb, the multiplex PCR reads were re-called with MiXCR into one record per CDR3 protein. The data show about 560,000 distinct CDR3 sequences, roughly 16% seen once. The sample also formed part of further work on T cells in Graves' hyperthyroidism and ophthalmopathy.

The source material was peripheral blood mononuclear cells (PBMCs), sampled at new diagnosis, from a patient treated with antithyroid drugs. Source of these receptors: a man aged 18 to 35 with Graves disease. Both conserved end residues are part of each CDR3. The D gene is left open where the match is weak. Clone size appears in some rows only: once, few, many, or a class for an expanded clone.

V,J,length,D,size,DNA,CDR3
TRBV7-9,TRBJ2-5,14,TRBD1,NA,TGTGCCAGCAGCTCGGGACAGCGAAGAGAGACCCAGTACTTC,CASSSGQRRETQYF
TRBV5-1,TRBJ1-1,15,NA,once,TGCGCCAGCAGCTGGGACACGGGGGGAAGCACTGAAGCTTTCTTT,CASSWDTGGSTEAFF
TRBV7-6,TRBJ2-1,14,NA,NA,TGTGCCAGCACCCCGGAGGGGGCCTACAATGAGCAGTTCTTC,CASTPEGAYNEQFF
TRBV11-2,TRBJ2-3,17,TRBD1,many,TGTGCCAGCAGCTTACATCTGGGACAGGCGCTCACAGATACGCAGTATTTT,CASSLHLGQALTDTQYF
TRBV30,TRBJ2-7,12,NA,many,TGTGCCTGGAGCGCACAGGAGGACGAGCAGTACTTC,CAWSAQEDEQYF
TRBV3-1,TRBJ2-4,15,NA,few,TGTGCCAGCAGCCCGGGACCTAAGGCCAAAAACATTCAGTACTTC,CASSPGPKAKNIQYF
TRBV9,TRBJ1-3,18,NA,NA,TGTGCCAGCAGCGTAAATTGGGACCAGGGGAAGGGCGGAAACACCATATATTTT,CASSVNWDQGKGGNTIYF
TRBV11-2,TRBJ2-3,18,NA,many,TGTGCCAGCCAGCCTTACAGGGAACCATTCTCTAGCACAGATACGCAGTATTTT,CASQPYREPFSSTDTQYF
TRBV27,TRBJ1-5,21,NA,NA,TGTGCCAGCAGTTTAGAATTAGGTCTCGGGCAGCGAACTTATAGCAATCAGCCCCAGCATTTT,CASSLELGLGQRTYSNQPQHF
TRBV12-3/TRBV12-4,TRBJ2-5,13,NA,many,TGTGCCAGCACCCCACAGAACCAAGAGACCCAGTACTTC,CASTPQNQETQYF
TRBV6-1,TRBJ2-7,14,TRBD2,many,TGTGCCAGCAGTGTGAAGCGGGGAACCTACGAGCAGTACTTC,CASSVKRGTYEQYF
TRBV19,TRBJ1-5,16,NA,NA,TGTGCCAGTAGTATAGGTTGGGGGGCTAACAATCAGCCCCAGCATTTT,CASSIGWGANNQPQHF
TRBV7-6,TRBJ2-3,15,NA,few,TGTGCCAGCAGCCCAGTGGGACCCCGCGGAGATACGCAGTATTTT,CASSPVGPRGDTQYF
TRBV7-3,TRBJ2-3,16,TRBD2,few,TGTGCCAGCAGCCCTAGCGGGATAGGCCAGGGAGATACGCAGTATTTT,CASSPSGIGQGDTQYF
TRBV4-2,TRBJ1-6,17,TRBD1,NA,TGTGCCAGCAGCCAAGATAGGGACAGCTCCTATAATTCACCCCTCCACTTT,CASSQDRDSSYNSPLHF
TRBV6-2/TRBV6-3,TRBJ2-1,15,NA,many,TGTGCCAGCACAGGTCGGGAGAGGTCCTACAATGAGCAGTTCTTC,CASTGRERSYNEQFF
TRBV4-1,TRBJ2-1,15,TRBD2,NA,TGCGCCAGCAGCTACCCCGGGACTAGCATAAATGAGCAGTTCTTC,CASSYPGTSINEQFF
TRBV20-1,TRBJ2-3,13,NA,NA,TGCAGTGCTAGGGCCCTTAGCACAGATACGCAGTATTTT,CSARALSTDTQYF
TRBV18,TRBJ1-4,16,NA,many,TGTGCCAGCTCACCACCCGAGGGCCGGTTTGGTGAAAAACTGTTTTTT,CASSPPEGRFGEKLFF
TRBV20-1,TRBJ1-5,16,NA,NA,TGCAGTGCTAGAGTAACGTTCATGGGGGGCAATCAGCCCCAGCATTTT,CSARVTFMGGNQPQHF
TRBV12-3/TRBV12-4,TRBJ1-1,15,NA,many,TGTGCCAGCAGTTTAGCGGGTGGGGGAGTAACTGAAGCTTTCTTT,CASSLAGGGVTEAFF
TRBV28,TRBJ2-5,15,TRBD2,many,TGTGCCAGCATAAACGGGAGGGCCTGGGGGGAGACCCAGTACTTC,CASINGRAWGETQYF